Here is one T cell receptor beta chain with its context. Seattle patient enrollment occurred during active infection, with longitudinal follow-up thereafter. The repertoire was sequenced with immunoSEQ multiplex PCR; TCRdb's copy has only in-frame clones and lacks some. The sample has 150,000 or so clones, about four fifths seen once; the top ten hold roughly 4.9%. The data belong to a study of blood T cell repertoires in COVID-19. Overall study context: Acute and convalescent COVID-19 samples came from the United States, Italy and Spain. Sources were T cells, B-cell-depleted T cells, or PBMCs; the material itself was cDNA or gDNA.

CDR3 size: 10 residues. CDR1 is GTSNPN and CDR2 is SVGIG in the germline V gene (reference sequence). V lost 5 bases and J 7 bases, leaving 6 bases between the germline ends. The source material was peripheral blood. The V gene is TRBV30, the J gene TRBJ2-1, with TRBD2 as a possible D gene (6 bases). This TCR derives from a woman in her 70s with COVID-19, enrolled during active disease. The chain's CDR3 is CAWGGNEQFF. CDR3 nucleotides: TGTGCCTGGGGGGGGAATGAGCAGTTCTTC. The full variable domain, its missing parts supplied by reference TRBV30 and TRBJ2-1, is SQTIHQWPATLVQPVGSPLSLECTVEGTSNPNLYWYRQAAGRGLQLLFYSVGIGQISSEVPQNLSASRPQDRQFILSSKKLLLSDSGFYLCAWGGNEQFFGPGTRLTVL.